This passage covers 20 T cell receptor beta chains from one sample sequenced in a study of blood T cell repertoires in COVID-19. Method: immunoSEQ multiplex PCR; TCRdb's copy keeps in-frame clones and lacks some. The data hold around 99,000 clones, with 60% to 85% observed a single time. Specimen: peripheral blood. Source of these receptors: a man aged 65 to 79 with acute or convalescent COVID-19.

V is TRBV2 and J is TRBJ2-3; tentatively, D is TRBD2 (7 bases). Per the germline V gene, CDR1 is SNHLY and CDR2 is FYNNEI. The CDR3 contains 13 residues. V lost 5 bases, J lost 8 bases, and 14 bases lay in between. CDR3 protein: CASSPRGRGTQYF. The CDR3 DNA is TGTGCCAGCAGTCCTAGGGGGAGGGGTACGCAGTATTTT.

This clone was counted a single time. The chain has TRBV7-9 and TRBJ1-3; TRBD1 is a possible D gene (5 bases). The CDR3 sequence is 17 residues long. Per germline, CDR1 SEHNR and CDR2 FQNEAQ (reference sequence). Deletions cut 3 bases from V and 0 bases from J, with 15 bases between. In nucleotides, the CDR3 is TGTGCCAGCAGCTTCGAGGCAGGGATGGTCTCTGGAAACACCATATATTTT. It codes for CASSFEAGMVSGNTIYF.

The chain has TRBV18 and TRBJ2-3, with D possibly matching TRBD2 (7 bases). Germline CDR1 reads KGHSH; CDR2 reads LQKENI. Trimming cost V 0 bases and J 1 base, with 14 bases left between them. The CDR3 has 17 residues. The CDR3 region is CASSPPGGGAGTDTQYF. The CDR3, as DNA: TGTGCCAGCTCACCACCTGGTGGGGGGGCGGGCACAGATACGCAGTATTTT.

This clone was seen a handful of times. The sample has other DNA sequences that encode this CDR3 too. This sequence joins TRBV7-2 and TRBJ2-1, with TRBD2 matching over 11 bases. CDR3 length: 15 residues. The V and J ends lost 5 bases and 4 bases, in that order; junction bases with no gene match: 4. Looked up from germline, CDR1 is SGHTA and CDR2 is FQGNSA. The CDR3 loop reads CASSPRTSGYNEQFF. CDR3 DNA sequence: TGTGCCAGCAGCCCCCGGACTAGCGGGTACAATGAGCAGTTCTTC. Filled out from reference TRBV7-2 and TRBJ2-1, the complete variable domain reads GAGVSQSPSNKVTEKGKDVELRCDPISGHTALYWYRQSLGQGLEFLIYFQGNSAPDKSGLPSDRFSAERTGGSVSTLTIQRTQQEDSAVYLCASSPRTSGYNEQFFGPGTRLTVL.

The V and J genes are TRBV7-2 and TRBJ1-5; the D gene is possibly TRBD1 (6 bases). CDR1 is SGHTA and CDR2 is FQGNSA in the germline V gene. V was pared by 1 base and J by 6 bases, with 19 bases between. The length of the CDR3 is 17 residues. This CDR3 is CASSLVGAGVGGQPQHF. CDR3 in DNA: TGTGCCAGCAGCTTAGTGGGGGCAGGGGTGGGCGGTCAGCCCCAGCATTTT.

The gene calls are TRBV18 and TRBJ1-5, with a tentative D call TRBD1 (5 bases). Germline values: CDR1 KGHSH, CDR2 LQKENI. Trimming left V 3 bases short and J 1 base short, with 19 bases between. The CDR3 has 18 residues. CDR3: CASSPTRTSGGSNQPQHF. The CDR3 DNA follows: TGTGCCAGCTCACCGACCCGGACGAGCGGGGGGAGCAATCAGCCCCAGCATTTT.

The chain combines TRBV6-2 or TRBV6-3 with TRBJ2-1; D remains unclear. Germline V gives CDR1 MNHEY, CDR2 SVGEGT. This CDR3 region has 13 residues. Trimming left V 6 bases short and J 5 bases short, with 11 bases between. The CDR3 here is CASSLGWNNEQFF. As DNA, the CDR3 is TGTGCCAGCAGCCTCGGGTGGAACAATGAGCAGTTCTTC.

This sequence joins TRBV5-1 and TRBJ1-6; 7 positions match TRBD1. Germline CDR1 is SGHRS and CDR2 is YFSETQ. V shed 3 bases, J shed 5 bases, and the junction held 8 bases outside the gene matches. The CDR3 extends over 16 amino acids. The CDR3 region is CASSSSWQGDNSPLHF. CDR3 DNA: TGCGCCAGCAGCTCCTCCTGGCAGGGGGATAATTCACCCCTCCACTTT.

The V and J genes are TRBV5-1 and TRBJ2-7; D is unresolved. Trimming took off 0 bases at V and 3 bases at J, with 13 bases between the two ends. The CDR3 runs to 15 residues. CDR1 is SGHRS, CDR2 YFSETQ, per germline. CDR3 amino acids: CASSLGHDTIYEQYF. CDR3 in DNA: TGCGCCAGCAGCTTGGGCCACGACACGATCTACGAGCAGTACTTC.

The V and J genes are TRBV19 and TRBJ1-6; 10 bases line up with TRBD1. Germline V gene sequence: CDR1 LNHDA, CDR2 SQIVND (reference sequence). J lost 3 bases, V lost 7 bases, and 6 bases had no gene match. The CDR3 runs 16 residues. The CDR3, as DNA: TGTGCCAGTACTAACCGGGACAGGGGCTATAATTCACCCCTCCACTTT. It translates to CASTNRDRGYNSPLHF.

The chain couples TRBV3-1 (or the pseudogene TRBV3-2) to TRBJ2-1; 13 nucleotides agree with TRBD2. The ends lost 2 bases at V and 11 bases at J; junction bases unmatched: 12. Germline V gene data show CDR1 as LGHDT and CDR2 as YNNKEL (reference sequence). The CDR3 has 17 residues. The CDR3 reads CASSQQNPGTSGDQQFF. CDR3 nucleotides: TGTGCCAGCAGCCAACAAAATCCCGGGACTAGCGGGGATCAGCAGTTCTTC.

The V and J genes are TRBV5-1 and TRBJ1-3, with D perhaps TRBD1 (5 bases). The V end lost 1 base, the J end lost 2 bases, and 10 bases lay between the germline ends. Germline V CDR1 and CDR2: SGHRS, YFSETQ. This CDR3 region has 15 residues. Here the CDR3 DNA reads TGCGCCAGCAGCTTGAGTTCAGGGACTGGAAACACCATATATTTT. This gives the protein CASSLSSGTGNTIYF.

This rearrangement joins TRBV2 to TRBJ1-5, with D maybe TRBD1 (6 bases). The germline CDR1 and CDR2 sequences are SNHLY and FYNNEI. The length of the CDR3 is 13 residues. The ends were cut back, 7 bases at V and 6 bases at J, with 13 bases in the middle. The CDR3 DNA is TGTGCCAGCACAGCAGGGGATGGTCAGCCCCAGCATTTT. It translates to CASTAGDGQPQHF.

This chain connects TRBV6-6 to TRBJ1-2, with 10 positions matching TRBD1. The CDR3 totals 17 residues. V gave up 7 bases and J gave up 2 bases; unmatched junction bases: 13. Germline CDR1 is MNHNY and CDR2 is SVGAGI (reference sequence). The CDR3 nucleotides read TGTGCCAGCACTCGAGGGACAGGGGAAATTATAAACTATGGCTACACCTTC. It codes for CASTRGTGEIINYGYTF.

The chain links TRBV6-5 to TRBJ1-1; D might be TRBD1 (5 bases). Trimming stripped 6 bases from V and 0 bases from J, with 14 bases between. The V gene's germline CDR1 is MNHEY and CDR2 SVGAGI. The CDR3 is made up of 15 amino acids. The CDR3 DNA follows: TGTGCCAGCAGGGGTGGGTGGGGCATGAACACTGAAGCTTTCTTT. Translation gives CASRGGWGMNTEAFF.

V is TRBV9 and J is TRBJ1-6; 7 positions agree with TRBD1. CDR1 SGDLS and CDR2 YYNGEE come from the germline V gene. The CDR3 loop spans 15 amino acids. V shed 3 bases, J shed 7 bases, and the junction held 7 bases outside the gene matches. The DNA of the CDR3 is TGTGCCAGCAGCGATGAGACAGGGTCGAATTCACCCCTCCACTTT. Protein sequence: CASSDETGSNSPLHF.

Only a few counts were recorded for this clone. This chain connects TRBV7-3 to TRBJ1-1; 8 nucleotides match TRBD1. Trimming at V came to 5 bases and at J to 0 bases, leaving 8 bases not matched to a gene. In germline, CDR1 is SGHTA, CDR2 FQGTGA. CDR3 length equals 16 residues. CDR3 amino acids: CASSIQGGHLNTEAFF. The CDR3 DNA is TGTGCCAGCAGCATACAGGGGGGACATCTGAACACTGAAGCTTTCTTT.

This clone was recorded once. The gene calls are TRBV20-1 and TRBJ1-6; 7 nucleotides match TRBD1. CDR1 and CDR2 from the germline V gene are DFQATT and SNEGSKA (reference sequence). J was trimmed by 6 bases and V by 3 bases; bases with no gene match: 8. The CDR3 covers 15 residues. The CDR3 sequence is CSASSRGNSNSPLHF. The DNA of the CDR3 is TGCAGTGCTAGTAGCAGGGGGAATAGTAATTCACCCCTCCACTTT.

The rearrangement uses TRBV10-2 and TRBJ1-6; unclear D gene. The CDR3 is made up of 14 amino acids. Germline CDR1 WSHSY, CDR2 SAAADI. Deletions cut 2 bases from V and 6 bases from J, with 8 bases between. The CDR3 bases are TGCGCCAGCAGTGAGGGTCCGGGTAATTCACCCCTCCACTTT. Amino acids: CASSEGPGNSPLHF.

The rearrangement uses TRBV5-1 and TRBJ1-1; no firm D call. Deletions cut 2 bases from V and 0 bases from J, with 8 bases between. Per germline, CDR1 SGHRS and CDR2 YFSETQ. This CDR3 has 14 residues. CDR3 region: CASSLGVMNTEAFF. CDR3 DNA sequence: TGCGCCAGCAGCTTAGGAGTCATGAACACTGAAGCTTTCTTT.